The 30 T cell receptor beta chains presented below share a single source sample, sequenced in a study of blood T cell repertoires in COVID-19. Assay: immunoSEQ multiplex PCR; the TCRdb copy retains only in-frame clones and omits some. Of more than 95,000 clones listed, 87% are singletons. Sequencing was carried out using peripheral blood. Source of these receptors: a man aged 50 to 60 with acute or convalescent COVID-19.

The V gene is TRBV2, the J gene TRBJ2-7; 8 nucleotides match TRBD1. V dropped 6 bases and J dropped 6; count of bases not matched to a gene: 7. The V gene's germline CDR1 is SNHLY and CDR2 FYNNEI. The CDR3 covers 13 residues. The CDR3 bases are TGTGCCAGCAGGAAAGAGACAGGGGTCGAGCAGTACTTC. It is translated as CASRKETGVEQYF.

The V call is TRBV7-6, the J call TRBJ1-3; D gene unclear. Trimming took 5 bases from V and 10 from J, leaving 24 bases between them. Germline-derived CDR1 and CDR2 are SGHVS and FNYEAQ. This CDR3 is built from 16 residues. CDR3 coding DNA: TGTGCCAGCAGCCGAGAGGAGAGCGGCGTCGGTGGGACCATATATTTT. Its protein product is CASSREESGVGGTIYF.

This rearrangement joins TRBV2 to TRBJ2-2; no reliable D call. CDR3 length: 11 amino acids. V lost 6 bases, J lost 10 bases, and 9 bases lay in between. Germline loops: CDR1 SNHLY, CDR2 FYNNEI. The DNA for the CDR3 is TGTGCCAGCAGAGCTCGTGAGGAGCTGTTTTTT. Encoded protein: CASRAREELFF.

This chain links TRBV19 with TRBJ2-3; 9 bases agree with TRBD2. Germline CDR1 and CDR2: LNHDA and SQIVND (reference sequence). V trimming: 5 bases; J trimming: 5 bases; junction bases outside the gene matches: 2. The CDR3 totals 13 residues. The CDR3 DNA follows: TGTGCCAGTAGTGCGACTAGCGGAGATACGCAGTATTTT. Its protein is CASSATSGDTQYF.

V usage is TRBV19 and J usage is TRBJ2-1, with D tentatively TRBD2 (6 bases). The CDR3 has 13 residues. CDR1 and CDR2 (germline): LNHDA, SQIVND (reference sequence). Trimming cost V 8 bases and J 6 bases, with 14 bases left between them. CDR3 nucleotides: TGTGCCAGTGCCTTGACTAGAGTCAATGAGCAGTTCTTC. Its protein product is CASALTRVNEQFF.

CDR3 DNA sequence: TGTGCCAGCAGTGGGGGGGGGACTGTCTTCAATGAGCAGTTCTTC. This translates into CASSGGGTVFNEQFF. This chain uses TRBV2 with TRBJ2-1; the match to TRBD2 covers 7 bases. This CDR3 comprises 15 residues. The germline gives CDR1 SNHLY, CDR2 FYNNEI. The V gene end was trimmed by 4 bases and the J gene end by 6 bases; junction bases not matched to a gene: 9. Full variable domain (outside the CDR3, taken from reference TRBV2 and TRBJ2-1): EPEVTQTPSHQVTQMGQEVILRCVPISNHLYFYWYRQILGQKVEFLVSFYNNEISEKSEIFDDQFSVERPDGSNFTLKIRSTKLEDSAMYFCASSGGGTVFNEQFFGPGTRLTVL.

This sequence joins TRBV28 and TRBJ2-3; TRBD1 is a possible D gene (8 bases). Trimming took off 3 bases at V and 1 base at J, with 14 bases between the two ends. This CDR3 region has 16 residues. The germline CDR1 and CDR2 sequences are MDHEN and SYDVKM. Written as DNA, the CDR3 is TGTGCCAGCAGTTTCGACAGGGGAGGGGGCACAGATACGCAGTATTTT. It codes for CASSFDRGGGTDTQYF.

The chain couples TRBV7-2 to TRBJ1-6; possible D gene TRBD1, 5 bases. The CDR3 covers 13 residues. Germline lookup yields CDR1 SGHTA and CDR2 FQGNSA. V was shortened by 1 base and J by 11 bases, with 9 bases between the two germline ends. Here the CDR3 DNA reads TGTGCCAGCAGCTTAGGCCGGGGGACACCCCTCCACTTT. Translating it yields CASSLGRGTPLHF.

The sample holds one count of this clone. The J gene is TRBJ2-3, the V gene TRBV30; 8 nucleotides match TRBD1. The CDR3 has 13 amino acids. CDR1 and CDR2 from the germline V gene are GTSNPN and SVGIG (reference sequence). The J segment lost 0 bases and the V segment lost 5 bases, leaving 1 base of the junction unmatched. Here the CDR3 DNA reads TGTGCCTGGGACAGGGGAAGCACAGATACGCAGTATTTT. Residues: CAWDRGSTDTQYF. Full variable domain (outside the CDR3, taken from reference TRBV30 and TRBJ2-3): SQTIHQWPATLVQPVGSPLSLECTVEGTSNPNLYWYRQAAGRGLQLLFYSVGIGQISSEVPQNLSASRPQDRQFILSSKKLLLSDSGFYLCAWDRGSTDTQYFGPGTRLTVL.

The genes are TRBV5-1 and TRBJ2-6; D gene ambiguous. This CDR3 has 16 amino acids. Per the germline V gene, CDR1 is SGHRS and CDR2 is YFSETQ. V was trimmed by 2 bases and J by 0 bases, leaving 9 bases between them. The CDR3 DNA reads TGCGCCAGCAGCTTCCCCCCCTTCTCTGGGGCCAACGTCCTGACTTTC. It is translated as CASSFPPFSGANVLTF.

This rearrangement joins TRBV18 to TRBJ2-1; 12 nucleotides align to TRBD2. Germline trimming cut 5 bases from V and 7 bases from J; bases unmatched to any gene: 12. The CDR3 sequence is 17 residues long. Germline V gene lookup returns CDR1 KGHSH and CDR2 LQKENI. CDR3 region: CASSDLAGGPETNEQFF. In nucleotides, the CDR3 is TGTGCCAGCTCAGATCTAGCGGGAGGGCCAGAAACGAATGAGCAGTTCTTC.

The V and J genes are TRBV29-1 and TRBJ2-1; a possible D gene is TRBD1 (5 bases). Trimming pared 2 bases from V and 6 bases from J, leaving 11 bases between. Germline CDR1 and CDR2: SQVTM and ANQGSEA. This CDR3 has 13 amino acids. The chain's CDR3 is CSVEPRVGNEQFF. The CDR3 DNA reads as TGCAGCGTTGAACCCAGGGTGGGCAATGAGCAGTTCTTC.

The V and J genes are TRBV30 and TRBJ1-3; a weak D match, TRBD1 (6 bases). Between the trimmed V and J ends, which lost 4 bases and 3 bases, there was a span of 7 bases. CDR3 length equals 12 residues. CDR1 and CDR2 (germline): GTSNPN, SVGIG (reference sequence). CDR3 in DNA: TGTGCCTGGATGGACAGTGGAAACACCATATATTTT. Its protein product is CAWMDSGNTIYF.

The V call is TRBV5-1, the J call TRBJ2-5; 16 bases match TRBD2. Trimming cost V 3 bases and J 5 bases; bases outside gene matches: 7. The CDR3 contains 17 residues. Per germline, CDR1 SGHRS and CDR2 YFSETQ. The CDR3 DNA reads TGCGCCAGCAGCTCGGGACTAGCGGGAGGGCCGCGGGAGACCCAGTACTTC. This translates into CASSSGLAGGPRETQYF.

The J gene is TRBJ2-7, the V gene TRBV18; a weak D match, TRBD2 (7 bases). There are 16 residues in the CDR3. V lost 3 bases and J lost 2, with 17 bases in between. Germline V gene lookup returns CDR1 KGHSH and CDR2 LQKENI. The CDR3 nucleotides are TGTGCCAGCTCACCGCTCGAGGGGGGGCTCCCCTACGAGCAGTACTTC. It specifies CASSPLEGGLPYEQYF.

The CDR3 DNA sequence: TGTGCCAGTAGTACGGACAGACTCACTGAAGCTTTCTTT. Translating gives CASSTDRLTEAFF. The chain has TRBV19 and TRBJ1-1, with TRBD1 as a possible D gene (6 bases). The CDR3 totals 13 residues. With 4 bases removed from V and 4 bases from J, the gap between germline ends came to 10 bases. Germline V gene data show CDR1 as LNHDA and CDR2 as SQIVND (reference sequence).

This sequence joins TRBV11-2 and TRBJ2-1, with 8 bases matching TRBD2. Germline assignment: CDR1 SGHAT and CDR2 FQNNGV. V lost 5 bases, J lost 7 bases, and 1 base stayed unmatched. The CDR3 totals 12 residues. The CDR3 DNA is TGTGCCAGCAGCCGGGAGGGTAATGAGCAGTTCTTC. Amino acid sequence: CASSREGNEQFF.

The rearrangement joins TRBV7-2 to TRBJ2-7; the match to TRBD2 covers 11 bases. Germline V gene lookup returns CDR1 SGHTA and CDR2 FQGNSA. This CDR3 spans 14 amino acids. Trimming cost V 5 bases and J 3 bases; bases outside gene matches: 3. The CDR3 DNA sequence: TGTGCCAGCAGCCCGGGACTAGCGGTCTACGAGCAGTACTTC. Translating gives CASSPGLAVYEQYF.

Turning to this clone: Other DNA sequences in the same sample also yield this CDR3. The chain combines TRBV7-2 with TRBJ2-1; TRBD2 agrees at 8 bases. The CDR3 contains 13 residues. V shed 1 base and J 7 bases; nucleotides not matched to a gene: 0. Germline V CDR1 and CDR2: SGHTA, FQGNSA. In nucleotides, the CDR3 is TGTGCCAGCAGCTTAGGACTAGCGAATGAGCAGTTCTTC. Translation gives CASSLGLANEQFF.

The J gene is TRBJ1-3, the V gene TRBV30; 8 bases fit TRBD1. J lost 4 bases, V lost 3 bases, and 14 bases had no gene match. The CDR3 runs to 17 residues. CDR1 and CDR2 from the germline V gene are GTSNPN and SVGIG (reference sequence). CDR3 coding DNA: TGTGCCTGGAGCCGGGACAGGTCGTTAACTTGGGGAAACACCATATATTTT. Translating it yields CAWSRDRSLTWGNTIYF.

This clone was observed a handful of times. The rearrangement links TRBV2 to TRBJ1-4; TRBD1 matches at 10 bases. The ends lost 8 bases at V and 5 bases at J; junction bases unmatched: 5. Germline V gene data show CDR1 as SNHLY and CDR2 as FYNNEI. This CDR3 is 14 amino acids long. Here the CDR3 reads CASLDRGGNEKLFF. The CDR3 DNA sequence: TGTGCCAGCCTGGACAGGGGGGGAAATGAAAAACTGTTTTTT.

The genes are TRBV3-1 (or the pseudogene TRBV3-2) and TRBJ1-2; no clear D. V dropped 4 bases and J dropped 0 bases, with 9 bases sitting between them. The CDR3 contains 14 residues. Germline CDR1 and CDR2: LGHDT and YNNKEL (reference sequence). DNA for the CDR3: TGTGCCAGCAGCCGTACCAGGACTAACTATGGCTACACCTTC. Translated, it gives CASSRTRTNYGYTF.

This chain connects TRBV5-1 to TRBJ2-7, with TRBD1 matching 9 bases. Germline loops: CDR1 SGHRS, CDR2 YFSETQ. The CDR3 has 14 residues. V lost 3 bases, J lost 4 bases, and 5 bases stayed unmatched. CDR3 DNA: TGCGCCAGCAGCTCCGGGACAGGGTTATACGAGCAGTACTTC. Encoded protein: CASSSGTGLYEQYF.

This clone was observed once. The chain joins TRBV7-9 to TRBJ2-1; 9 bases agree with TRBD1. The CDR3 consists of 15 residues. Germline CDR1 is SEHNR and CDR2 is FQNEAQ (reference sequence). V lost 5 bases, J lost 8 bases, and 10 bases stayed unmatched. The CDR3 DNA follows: TGTGCCAGCAGCAAATCCGGGACAGGGCACGATGAGCAGTTCTTC. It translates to CASSKSGTGHDEQFF. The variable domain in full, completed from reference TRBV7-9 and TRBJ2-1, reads DTGVSQNPRHKITKRGQNVTFRCDPISEHNRLYWYRQTLGQGPEFLTYFQNEAQLEKSRLLSDRFSAERPKGSFSTLEIQRTEQGDSAMYLCASSKSGTGHDEQFFGPGTRLTVL.

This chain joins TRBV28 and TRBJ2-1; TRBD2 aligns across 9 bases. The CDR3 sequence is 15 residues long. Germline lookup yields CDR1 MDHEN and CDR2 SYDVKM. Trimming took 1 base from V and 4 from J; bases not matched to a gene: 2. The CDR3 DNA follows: TGTGCCAGCAGTTTATTACTAGCGGGTTACAATGAGCAGTTCTTC. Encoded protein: CASSLLLAGYNEQFF.

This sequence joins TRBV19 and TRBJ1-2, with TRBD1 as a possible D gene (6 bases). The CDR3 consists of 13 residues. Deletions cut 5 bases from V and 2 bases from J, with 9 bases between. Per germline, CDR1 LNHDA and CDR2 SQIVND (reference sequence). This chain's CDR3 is CASSPQGNYGYTF. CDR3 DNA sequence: TGTGCCAGTAGTCCCCAGGGGAACTATGGCTACACCTTC.

The CDR3, as DNA: TGTGCCAGCAGCTTAGATGGAGGGTCTGGAAACACCATATATTTT. It encodes CASSLDGGSGNTIYF. The V gene is TRBV11-2, the J gene TRBJ1-3; D is unresolved. Germline-derived CDR1 and CDR2 are SGHAT and FQNNGV. V dropped 0 bases and J dropped 1 base, with 7 bases sitting between them. The CDR3 spans 15 residues. The variable domain in full, with the rest retrieved from reference TRBV11-2 and TRBJ1-3, is EAGVAQSPRYKIIEKRQSVAFWCNPISGHATLYWYQQILGQGPKLLIQFQNNGVVDDSQLPKDRFSAERLKGVDSTLKIQPAKLEDSAVYLCASSLDGGSGNTIYFGEGSWLTVV.

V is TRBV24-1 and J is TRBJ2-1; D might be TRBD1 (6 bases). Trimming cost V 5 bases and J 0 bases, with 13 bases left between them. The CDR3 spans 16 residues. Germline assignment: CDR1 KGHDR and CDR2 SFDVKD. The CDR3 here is CATSAQTGSSYNEQFF. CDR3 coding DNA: TGTGCCACCAGTGCCCAGACAGGAAGCTCCTACAATGAGCAGTTCTTC.

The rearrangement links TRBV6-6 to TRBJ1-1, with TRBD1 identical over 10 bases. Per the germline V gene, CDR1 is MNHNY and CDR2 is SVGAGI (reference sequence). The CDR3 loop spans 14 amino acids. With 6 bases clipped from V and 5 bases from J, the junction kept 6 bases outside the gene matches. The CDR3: CASSPTGGLTEAFF. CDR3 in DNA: TGTGCCAGCAGCCCGACAGGGGGCCTGACTGAAGCTTTCTTT.

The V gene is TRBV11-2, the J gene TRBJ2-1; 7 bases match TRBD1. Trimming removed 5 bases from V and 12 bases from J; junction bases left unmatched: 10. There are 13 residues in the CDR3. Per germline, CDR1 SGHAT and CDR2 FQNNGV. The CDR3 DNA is TGTGCCAGCAGCGACCTCCTGACAGGGCGGCAGTTCTTC. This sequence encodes CASSDLLTGRQFF. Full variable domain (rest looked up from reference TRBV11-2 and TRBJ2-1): EAGVAQSPRYKIIEKRQSVAFWCNPISGHATLYWYQQILGQGPKLLIQFQNNGVVDDSQLPKDRFSAERLKGVDSTLKIQPAKLEDSAVYLCASSDLLTGRQFFGPGTRLTVL.